The 32 T cell receptor beta chains below were found in one sample sequenced in a study of T cell responses to AZD1222 COVID-19 vaccine. The data were produced by immunoSEQ multiplex PCR, yet TCRdb's version contains in-frame clones alone and is incomplete. Of 60,000 to 65,000 clones in the sample, around 83% were seen once. Source: peripheral blood, taken on day 0 of AZD1222 vaccination. The receptors shown here come from an adult in good health.

The V gene is TRBV6-5, the J gene TRBJ1-5; D unclear. This CDR3 has 15 amino acids. The V end was cut by 7 bases, the J end by 5 bases, with 18 bases between. Germline V gene sequence: CDR1 MNHEY, CDR2 SVGAGI. DNA for the CDR3: TGTGCCAGCAACACGAACGTGAGGGCTCATCAGCCCCAGCATTTT. Translated: CASNTNVRAHQPQHF.

V gene TRBV6-6 combines with J gene TRBJ2-1, with D perhaps TRBD2 (6 bases). The CDR3 runs to 11 residues. Trimming shortened V by 4 bases and J by 13 bases, and 11 bases separated the two germline ends. Germline CDR1 reads MNHNY; CDR2 reads SVGAGI (reference sequence). CDR3 loop: CASSWDSRQFF. In DNA, the CDR3 is TGTGCCAGCAGTTGGGACTCCCGCCAGTTCTTC.

The chain carries TRBV6-2 or TRBV6-3 and TRBJ2-2, with D perhaps matching TRBD1 (6 bases). Germline V lookup: CDR1 MNHEY, CDR2 SVGEGT. V lost 6 bases and J lost 10, with 12 bases in between. The CDR3 has 12 residues. CDR3: CASSSGHLELFF. The CDR3 region has the DNA TGTGCCAGCAGCTCGGGACACCTGGAGCTGTTTTTT.

The chain combines TRBV30 with TRBJ1-2, with 8 bases that match TRBD1. The CDR3 extends over 13 amino acids. Germline values: CDR1 GTSNPN, CDR2 SVGIG (reference sequence). V gave up 7 bases and J gave up 4 bases; unmatched junction bases: 8. The CDR3 loop is CAYYRGFGYGYTF. CDR3 nucleotide sequence: TGTGCCTACTACAGGGGGTTTGGCTATGGCTACACCTTC.

The rearrangement joins TRBV5-4 to TRBJ1-2; D unclear. Trimming left V 6 bases short and J 1 base short, with 13 bases between. Germline-derived CDR1 and CDR2 are SGHNT and YYREEE (reference sequence). This CDR3 has 14 residues. The CDR3: CASKFQELNYGYTF. The CDR3 DNA sequence: TGTGCCAGCAAATTCCAGGAGCTTAACTATGGCTACACCTTC.

The chain has TRBV19 and TRBJ1-6; D is perhaps TRBD1 (5 bases). The germline V gene has CDR1 LNHDA and CDR2 SQIVND (reference sequence). This CDR3 has 14 residues. With 3 bases removed from V and 7 bases from J, the gap between germline ends came to 10 bases. The CDR3 nucleotides are TGTGCCAGTAGTATTCTTGAGGGGAATTCACCCCTCCACTTT. Its translation is CASSILEGNSPLHF.

By frequency in the sample, this clone is medium-sized. The V and J genes are TRBV5-1 and TRBJ2-2, with a tentative D call TRBD1 (6 bases). This CDR3 spans 15 amino acids. CDR1 and CDR2 from the germline V gene are SGHRS and YFSETQ. The V end lost 4 bases, the J end lost 2 bases, and 12 bases lay between the germline ends. The CDR3 DNA follows: TGCGCCAGCAGCCTACTGACAGGAAACACCGGGGAGCTGTTTTTT. Residues: CASSLLTGNTGELFF.

The rearrangement uses TRBV29-1 and TRBJ2-7; D unresolved. Trimming took 0 bases from V and 0 from J, leaving 6 bases between them. This CDR3 region has 13 residues. CDR1 and CDR2 from the germline V gene are SQVTM and ANQGSEA. The DNA for the CDR3 is TGCAGCGTTGAAGATTGGGTCTCCTACGAGCAGTACTTC. Translating gives CSVEDWVSYEQYF.

This sequence joins TRBV27 and TRBJ1-4; TRBD1 matches at 8 bases. Trimming took 8 bases from V and 2 from J; bases not matched to a gene: 7. The CDR3 is 15 amino acids. Germline CDR1 reads MNHEY; CDR2 reads SMNVEV (reference sequence). CDR3 loop: CASSSQGATNEKLFF. CDR3 nucleotides: TGTGCCAGCTCGTCTCAGGGGGCGACTAATGAAAAACTGTTTTTT.

The rearrangement joins TRBV29-1 to TRBJ2-5, with D perhaps being TRBD1 or TRBD2 (5 bases each). Germline V gene data show CDR1 as SQVTM and CDR2 as ANQGSEA. V was clipped by 6 bases and J by 4 bases, with 12 bases between them. CDR3 length: 12 residues. The CDR3 reads CSVGTTGETQYF. The CDR3 DNA sequence: TGCAGCGTGGGGACGACTGGAGAGACCCAGTACTTC.

The chain recombines TRBV28 with TRBJ1-1; maybe TRBD1 (6 bases). The CDR3 extends over 13 amino acids. Germline V lookup: CDR1 MDHEN, CDR2 SYDVKM. V dropped 3 bases and J dropped 5 bases, with 10 bases sitting between them. The CDR3 loop is CASSLGAWTEAFF. CDR3 coding DNA: TGTGCCAGCAGTTTGGGGGCGTGGACTGAAGCTTTCTTT.

The chain employs TRBV12-3 or TRBV12-4 and TRBJ1-1; D is undetermined. Trimming stripped 6 bases from V and 6 bases from J, with 14 bases between. This CDR3 has 13 residues. The CDR3 loop reads CASRVTGHSEAFF. CDR3 nucleotides: TGTGCCAGCAGGGTCACCGGGCACTCTGAAGCTTTCTTT.

This clone was seen more than once but under ten times. The J gene is TRBJ1-2, the V gene TRBV25-1, with 9 nucleotides matching TRBD1. The length of the CDR3 is 15 residues. Germline loops: CDR1 MGHDK, CDR2 SYGVNS. Germline trimming cut 3 bases from V and 2 bases from J; bases unmatched to any gene: 4. CDR3 residues: CASSEGQGGNYGYTF. CDR3 nucleotide sequence: TGTGCCAGCAGTGAGGGACAGGGCGGAAACTATGGCTACACCTTC.

The V call is TRBV6-5, the J call TRBJ1-5, with D maybe TRBD1 (6 bases). The CDR3 is 15 residues long. CDR1 is MNHEY and CDR2 is SVGAGI in the germline V gene. Trimming took 8 bases from V and 3 from J, leaving 17 bases between them. CDR3 in DNA: TGTGCCAGCCTGGAATATACAGGGAACAATCAGCCCCAGCATTTT. It translates to CASLEYTGNNQPQHF.

The chain carries TRBV18 and TRBJ1-1, with unresolved D. This CDR3 spans 15 amino acids. Germline V gives CDR1 KGHSH, CDR2 LQKENI. With 3 bases removed from V and 3 bases from J, the gap between germline ends came to 14 bases. CDR3 sequence: CASSPGWGWDTEAFF. DNA of the CDR3: TGTGCCAGCTCACCGGGGTGGGGTTGGGACACTGAAGCTTTCTTT. Supplemented by reference TRBV18 and TRBJ1-1, the full variable domain reads NAGVMQNPRHLVRRRGQEARLRCSPMKGHSHVYWYRQLPEEGLKFMVYLQKENIIDESGMPKERFSAEFPKEGPSILRIQQVVRGDSAAYFCASSPGWGWDTEAFFGQGTRLTVV.

The chain uses TRBV2 and TRBJ1-6; D is perhaps TRBD1 (6 bases). Germline assignment: CDR1 SNHLY and CDR2 FYNNEI. Trimming shortened V by 7 bases and J by 7 bases, and 17 bases separated the two germline ends. This CDR3 has 15 residues. The CDR3 nucleotides read TGTGCCAGCACCCTGCCGGGGCAGGGGAATTCACCCCTCCACTTT. It codes for CASTLPGQGNSPLHF.

The V call is TRBV9, the J call TRBJ1-2; D remains unclear. This CDR3 comprises 14 residues. Germline V gives CDR1 SGDLS, CDR2 YYNGEE. V lost 2 bases, J lost 4 bases, and 12 bases lay in between. The CDR3 DNA reads TGTGCCAGCAGCGTGGGGAATAGGGTCTATGGCTACACCTTC. Its translation: CASSVGNRVYGYTF. Based on the CDR3 plus reference TRBV9 and TRBJ1-2, the full variable domain is DSGVTQTPKHLITATGQRVTLRCSPRSGDLSVYWYQQSLDQGLQFLIQYYNGEERAKGNILERFSAQQFPDLHSELNLSSLELGDSALYFCASSVGNRVYGYTFGSGTRLTVV.

The genes are TRBV2 and TRBJ1-4, with D possibly matching TRBD1 (5 bases). The CDR3 spans 14 residues. CDR1 is SNHLY, CDR2 FYNNEI, per germline. V lost 3 bases, J lost 2 bases, and 7 bases lay in between. CDR3 coding DNA: TGTGCCAGCAGTGAGAGGGACACTAATGAAAAACTGTTTTTT. This translates into CASSERDTNEKLFF.

The rearrangement links TRBV5-1 to TRBJ1-1, with D possibly being TRBD1 (6 bases). From germline, CDR1 is SGHRS and CDR2 YFSETQ. The V and J ends lost 3 bases and 5 bases respectively, with 23 bases between them. The CDR3 length is 17 residues. In DNA, the CDR3 is TGCGCCAGCAGCTCAACAGGTGGGGGCTCCTGGGAAACTGAAGCTTTCTTT. This encodes CASSSTGGGSWETEAFF.

The chain links TRBV19 to TRBJ1-5, with TRBD1 matching 7 bases. Germline CDR1 LNHDA, CDR2 SQIVND (reference sequence). The V and J ends lost 3 bases and 7 bases, in that order; junction bases with no gene match: 9. This CDR3 is built from 15 residues. The CDR3 bases are TGTGCCAGTAGTATTAGGGCAGGGGGGTACCAGCCCCAGCATTTT. It is translated as CASSIRAGGYQPQHF.

This chain joins TRBV3-1 (or the pseudogene TRBV3-2) and TRBJ1-1; D might be TRBD1 (6 bases). The V end was cut by 10 bases, the J end by 6 bases, with 12 bases between. Germline loops: CDR1 LGHDT, CDR2 YNNKEL (reference sequence). The CDR3 contains 11 residues. CDR3 sequence: CAIQQGSEAFF. The CDR3 DNA reads TGTGCCATTCAACAGGGCTCTGAAGCTTTCTTT.

V is TRBV4-3 and J is TRBJ1-2, with TRBD1 as a possible D gene (5 bases). V was clipped by 0 bases and J by 4 bases, with 6 bases between them. Germline V lookup: CDR1 LGHNA, CDR2 YSLEER. The CDR3 contains 13 residues. The CDR3 loop is CASSQDRGYGYTF. As DNA, the CDR3 is TGCGCCAGCAGCCAAGATAGGGGCTATGGCTACACCTTC.

This chain connects TRBV7-9 to TRBJ2-1; no clear D gene. This CDR3 region has 14 residues. From germline, CDR1 is SEHNR and CDR2 FQNEAQ (reference sequence). The germline V and J ends were trimmed by 7 bases and 6 bases, with 16 bases remaining between them. The CDR3 DNA reads as TGTGCCAGCACTAGTAATCTCCACCTCAATGAGCAGTTCTTC. Its translation: CASTSNLHLNEQFF.

The chain employs TRBV7-2 and TRBJ1-4; perhaps TRBD1 as D (6 bases). The CDR3 is 14 residues long. Germline assignment: CDR1 SGHTA and CDR2 FQGNSA. The ends were cut back, 5 bases at V and 3 bases at J, with 10 bases in the middle. As DNA, the CDR3 is TGTGCCAGCAGCCCTGGGGGCTCTAATGAAAAACTGTTTTTT. Translation: CASSPGGSNEKLFF.

The gene calls are TRBV2 and TRBJ1-6; 9 nucleotides line up with TRBD1. In germline, CDR1 is SNHLY, CDR2 FYNNEI. This CDR3 has 14 residues. The trim removed 5 bases at V and 9 bases at J, leaving 5 bases unmatched. The CDR3 sequence is CASSLQGAGSPLHF. DNA for the CDR3: TGTGCCAGCAGTCTACAGGGGGCCGGTTCACCCCTCCACTTT.

V gene TRBV14 combines with J gene TRBJ2-1; D perhaps matches TRBD1 (6 bases). With 4 bases removed from V and 12 bases from J, the gap between germline ends came to 13 bases. CDR3 length: 12 residues. Germline CDR1 is SGHDN and CDR2 is FVKESK. The CDR3 DNA reads TGTGCCAGCAGCCGACCCAGGGGCGCGCAGTTCTTC. Translation: CASSRPRGAQFF. Variable domain in full (rest from reference TRBV14 and TRBJ2-1): EAGVTQFPSHSVIEKGQTVTLRCDPISGHDNLYWYRRVMGKEIKFLLHFVKESKQDESGMPNNRFLAERTGGTYSTLKVQPAELEDSGVYFCASSRPRGAQFFGPGTRLTVL.

V and J are TRBV5-1 and TRBJ2-5; D is uncertain. The length of the CDR3 is 13 residues. With 0 bases removed from V and 0 bases from J, the gap between germline ends came to 3 bases. The germline gives CDR1 SGHRS, CDR2 YFSETQ. In DNA form, the CDR3 reads TGCGCCAGCAGCTTGGAGAACCAAGAGACCCAGTACTTC. This encodes CASSLENQETQYF.

CDR3 bases: TGCGCCAGCAGCTATAACTCGGGACAGGGGATCTCCGAGCAGTTCTTC. As protein: CASSYNSGQGISEQFF. The genes are TRBV5-1 and TRBJ2-1; 10 bases line up with TRBD1. Germline V gives CDR1 SGHRS, CDR2 YFSETQ. The CDR3 length is 16 residues. Trimming cost V 3 bases and J 10 bases; bases outside gene matches: 13.

V gene TRBV29-1 combines with J gene TRBJ1-1; tentatively, D is TRBD1 (6 bases). Germline lookup yields CDR1 SQVTM and CDR2 ANQGSEA. Trimming pared 8 bases from V and 5 bases from J, leaving 18 bases between. The CDR3 runs to 13 residues. CDR3 coding DNA: TGCAGCTTCCTAGGGGGGCTGAGGACTGAAGCTTTCTTT. Translating gives CSFLGGLRTEAFF. The variable domain in full, completed from reference TRBV29-1 and TRBJ1-1, reads SAVISQKPSRDICQRGTSLTIQCQVDSQVTMMFWYRQQPGQSLTLIATANQGSEATYESGFVIDKFPISRPNLTFSTLTVSNMSPEDSSIYLCSFLGGLRTEAFFGQGTRLTVV.

V gene TRBV12-3 or TRBV12-4 combines with J gene TRBJ1-2, with D possibly TRBD1 on 5 matching bases. CDR3 length equals 13 residues. The V gene lost 3 bases and the J gene lost 2 bases, with 7 bases spanning the gap. CDR3 sequence: CASSFEGNYGYTF. CDR3 bases: TGTGCCAGCAGTTTTGAGGGGAACTATGGCTACACCTTC.

CDR3 region: CASAPQDTQYF. The CDR3 nucleotides are TGTGCCAGCGCGCCACAGGATACCCAGTACTTC. The chain recombines TRBV18 with TRBJ2-5; D is possibly TRBD1 (5 bases). V was clipped by 8 bases and J by 8 bases, with 12 bases between them. CDR1 and CDR2 (germline): KGHSH, LQKENI. The CDR3 has 11 amino acids.

This clone has just one count. As DNA, the CDR3 is TGTGCCAGCAGTTTAGGGGACCTGGGCGGCTACACCTTC. Translation: CASSLGDLGGYTF. V gene TRBV28 combines with J gene TRBJ1-2; D is possibly TRBD1 (5 bases). V gave up 2 bases and J gave up 8 bases, with 12 bases separating them. Germline CDR1 reads MDHEN; CDR2 reads SYDVKM. CDR3 length: 13 residues.